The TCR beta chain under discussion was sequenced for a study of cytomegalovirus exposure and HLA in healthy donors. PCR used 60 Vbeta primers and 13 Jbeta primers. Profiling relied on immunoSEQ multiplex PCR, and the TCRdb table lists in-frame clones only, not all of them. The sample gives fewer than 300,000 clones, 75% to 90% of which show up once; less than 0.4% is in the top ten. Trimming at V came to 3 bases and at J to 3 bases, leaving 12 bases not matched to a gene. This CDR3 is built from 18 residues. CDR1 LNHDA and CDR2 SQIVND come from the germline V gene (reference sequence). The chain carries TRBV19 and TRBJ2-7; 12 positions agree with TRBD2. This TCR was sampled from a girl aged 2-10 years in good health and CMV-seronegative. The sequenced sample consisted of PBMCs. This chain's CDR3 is CASSIVASGRAYIYEQYF. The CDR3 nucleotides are TGTGCCAGTAGTATTGTGGCTAGCGGGAGGGCCTACATCTACGAGCAGTACTTC.